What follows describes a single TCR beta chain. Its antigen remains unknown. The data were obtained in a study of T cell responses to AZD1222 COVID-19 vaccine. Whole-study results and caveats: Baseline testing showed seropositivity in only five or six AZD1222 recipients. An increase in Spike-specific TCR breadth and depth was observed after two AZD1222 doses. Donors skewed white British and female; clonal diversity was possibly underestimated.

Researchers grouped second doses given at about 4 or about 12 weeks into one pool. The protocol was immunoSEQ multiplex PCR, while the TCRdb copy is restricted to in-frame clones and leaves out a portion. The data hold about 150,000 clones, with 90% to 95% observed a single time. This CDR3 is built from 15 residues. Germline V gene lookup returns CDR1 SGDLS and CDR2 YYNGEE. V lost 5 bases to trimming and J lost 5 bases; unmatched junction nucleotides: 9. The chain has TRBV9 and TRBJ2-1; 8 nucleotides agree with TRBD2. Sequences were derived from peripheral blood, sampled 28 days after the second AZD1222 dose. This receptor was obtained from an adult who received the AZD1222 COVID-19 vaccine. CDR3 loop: CASRNTGTSNNEQFF. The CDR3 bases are TGTGCCAGCAGAAATACCGGGACTAGTAACAATGAGCAGTTCTTC.